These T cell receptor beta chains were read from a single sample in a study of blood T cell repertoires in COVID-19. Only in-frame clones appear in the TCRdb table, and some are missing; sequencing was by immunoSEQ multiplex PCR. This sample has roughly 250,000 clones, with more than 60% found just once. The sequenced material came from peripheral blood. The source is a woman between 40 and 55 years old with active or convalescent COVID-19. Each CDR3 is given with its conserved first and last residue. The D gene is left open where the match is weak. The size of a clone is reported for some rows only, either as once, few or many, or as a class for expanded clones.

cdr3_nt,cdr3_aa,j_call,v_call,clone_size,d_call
TGTGCCAGCACCGACCTTACTGGACAGGGGGGCTATGGCTACACCTTC,CASTDLTGQGGYGYTF,TRBJ1-2,TRBV7-9,-,TRBD1
TGTGCCAGCAGCCCCGGGTCGCCGAGGGCTGGAAACACCATATATTTT,CASSPGSPRAGNTIYF,TRBJ1-3,TRBV5-4,-,-
TGTGCCAGCAGCCTGGGACACCTTAGCGATCAGCCCCAGCATTTT,CASSLGHLSDQPQHF,TRBJ1-5,TRBV9,-,-
TGTGCCAGCAGCTTAGGACAGAGAAACGGCTACACCTTC,CASSLGQRNGYTF,TRBJ1-2,TRBV11-2,-,-
TGTGCCAGCTCACGTAACAGGGGGCGGGATGAAAAACTGTTTTTT,CASSRNRGRDEKLFF,TRBJ1-4,TRBV18,-,TRBD1
TGCGCCAGCAGCTTGAGTTCCAGCGGCGGCACAGATACGCAGTATTTT,CASSLSSSGGTDTQYF,TRBJ2-3,TRBV5-1,-,-
TGTGCCAGCAGCGACCGGGACAGGTCATTACCCCCCTATAATTCACCCCTCCACTTT,CASSDRDRSLPPYNSPLHF,TRBJ1-6,TRBV2,-,TRBD1
TGCGCCAGCAGCTCCACGGGACAACCCCGGGCCAGGGGGGCCCATGAGCAGTTCTTC,CASSSTGQPRARGAHEQFF,TRBJ2-1,TRBV5-1,-,-
TGTGCCAGCAGCCCAGAGACGGGAGGGGTGGGCGGCTACACCTTC,CASSPETGGVGGYTF,TRBJ1-2,TRBV7-8,-,-
TGTGCCAGCAGCTTAAGTCTAGCGGGTAACCAAGAGACCCAGTACTTC,CASSLSLAGNQETQYF,TRBJ2-5,TRBV11-2,-,TRBD2
TGTGCCAGCAGCCAAGATATTACAGGGGTAGGCACAGATACGCAGTATTTT,CASSQDITGVGTDTQYF,TRBJ2-3,TRBV14,-,TRBD1
TGTGCCAGCAGCTTAAGGGGAAACTATGGCTACACCTTC,CASSLRGNYGYTF,TRBJ1-2,TRBV5-6,once,-
TGCGCCAGCAGCTTGGGTGACAGCTCCTACGAGCAGTACTTC,CASSLGDSSYEQYF,TRBJ2-7,TRBV5-1,-,-
TGTGCCAGCAGCCAAGGATCAGGGACAGTCTACGAGCAGTACTTC,CASSQGSGTVYEQYF,TRBJ2-7,TRBV11-2,few,TRBD1
TGTGCCAGCAGTTTAAACAGGGACTATGGCTACACCTTC,CASSLNRDYGYTF,TRBJ1-2,TRBV27,-,-
TGTGCCAGCAGCTTGCGGAGTTGGACTGAAGCTTTCTTT,CASSLRSWTEAFF,TRBJ1-1,TRBV9,-,-
TGTGCCAGCAGCTCACAACCGGACAGCTACGGTGGCTACACCTTC,CASSSQPDSYGGYTF,TRBJ1-2,TRBV11-2,many,-
TGTGCCAGCAATTTAGGAGAAAAAATTCAGCCCCAGCATTTT,CASNLGEKIQPQHF,TRBJ1-5,TRBV2,-,-
TGTGCCAGCAGCCATGGACAACAGGGTATTGGCTACACCTTC,CASSHGQQGIGYTF,TRBJ1-2,TRBV3-1/TRBV3-2,-,-
TGTGCCACTCGGGGGACGAGCTCCTATAATTCACCCCTCCACTTT,CATRGTSSYNSPLHF,TRBJ1-6,TRBV27,-,-
TGTGCCAGCAGCCAAGAAGCGGTGTCTGGCGAGCAGTACTTC,CASSQEAVSGEQYF,TRBJ2-7,TRBV4-2,many,-
TGTGCCAGTAGTATATCGGCTGGAAACACCATATATTTT,CASSISAGNTIYF,TRBJ1-3,TRBV19,-,-
TGCGCCAGCAGCCCCAGGACAGGGGGCGCCGACACTGAAGCTTTCTTT,CASSPRTGGADTEAFF,TRBJ1-1,TRBV5-1,-,TRBD1
TGTGCTAGCGGCGGGGACAGGGTCTATGGCTACACCTTC,CASGGDRVYGYTF,TRBJ1-2,TRBV12-5,-,TRBD1